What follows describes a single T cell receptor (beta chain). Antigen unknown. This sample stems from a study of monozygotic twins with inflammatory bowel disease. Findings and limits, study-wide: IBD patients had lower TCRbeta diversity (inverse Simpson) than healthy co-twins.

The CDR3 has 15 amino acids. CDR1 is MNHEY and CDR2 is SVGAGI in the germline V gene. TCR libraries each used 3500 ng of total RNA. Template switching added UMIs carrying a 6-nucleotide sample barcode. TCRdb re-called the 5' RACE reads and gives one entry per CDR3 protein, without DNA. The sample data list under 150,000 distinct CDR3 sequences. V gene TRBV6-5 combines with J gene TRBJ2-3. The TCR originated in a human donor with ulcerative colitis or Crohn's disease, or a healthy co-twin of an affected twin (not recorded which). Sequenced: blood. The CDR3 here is CASSYGRASTDTQYF.